The clone carrying this T cell receptor (beta chain) was picked up many times. The authors made cDNA by 5'RACE with 10-nucleotide random UMIs. TCRdb called the 5' RACE reads again in MiXCR, with one record for every CDR3 protein. The profile shows roughly 70,000 distinct CDR3 sequences, roughly 5.6% of them singletons. The data were taken from a study of neurological immune-mediated disorders. This sequence was found in a woman in her thirties with multiple sclerosis. The sample was PBMCs.

The CDR3 is CASSHEGTQYF. Written as DNA, the CDR3 is TGTGCCAGCAGCCACGAAGGGACCCAGTACTTC. V usage is TRBV7-8 and J usage is TRBJ2-5; D remains ambiguous. Per germline, CDR1 SGHVS and CDR2 FQNEAQ. The CDR3 is 11 residues long. The V end was cut by 5 bases, the J end by 7 bases, with 8 bases between.